Listed below are T cell receptor beta chains from one sample, sequenced in a study of shared clonotypes between healthy human individuals. Generated by immunoSEQ multiplex PCR, the TCRdb table keeps only in-frame clones and is missing some. This sample has 950,000 to 1,100,000 clones; 70% to 80% occur once, and the top ten carry under 0.8%. The specimen sequenced was memory CD4+ T cells from PBMCs. These receptors were collected from a man between 18 and 35 years old in good health. Some clones in this sample may be carry-over from other donors' samples. The CDR3 runs from the conserved cysteine through the conserved F or W. A D gene is named only where the DNA matches it firmly. The listing skips clone size in some rows; elsewhere it reads once, few, many or a size class.

NA TRBV4-2 TRBD1 CASSQYYTGAQESQHF
few TRBV4-2 NA CASSQLSEARPIDGYTF
NA TRBV30 NA CAWSNTEYEKLFF
NA TRBV19 TRBD2 CASSITSGRGGANVLTF
NA TRBV7-3 NA CASSLTSQGSGELFF
once TRBV18 TRBD1 CASSPGTGGQETQYF
NA TRBV10-3 NA CAISLDTDTQYF
NA TRBV19 TRBD2 CASNGGGSPRTQYF
NA TRBV6-1 NA CASSEARGRSYEQYF
NA TRBV5-1 NA CASSLEASSGANVLTF
NA TRBV6-5 NA CASSYSSGAGNQPQHF
NA TRBV10-1 NA CASSDSGLGQPQHF
NA TRBV5-1 TRBD1 CASSLGTGGNYGYTF
NA TRBV7-9 NA CASSFSETQYF
NA TRBV28 TRBD1 CASSLGDRVNEKLFF
NA TRBV7-3 TRBD1 CASSPGTGRTGELFF
NA TRBV9 TRBD2 CASSVGLAGDSYEQYF
NA TRBV19 NA CASSIVRGDQPQHF
NA TRBV5-4 NA CASSKDRDPVQPQHF
NA TRBV5-1 TRBD1 CASSLGTGQNEQFF
NA TRBV6-1 TRBD1 CASSTTDRGYTEAFF
NA TRBV9 TRBD1 CASSVRTGVYEQYF
once TRBV5-8 NA CASSFEGRPQHF
NA TRBV11-2 TRBD1 CASSLSWDRVAYEQYF
NA TRBV5-1 NA CASSFSGTDTQYF
NA TRBV28 NA CASWTTAYEQYF
NA TRBV5-1 TRBD1 CASSPTGVGANVLTF
NA TRBV18 NA CASSPGAGNDEQFF
NA TRBV5-1 NA CASSFLAQETQYF
NA TRBV28 NA CASSSGPSPYEQYF
NA TRBV7-3 NA CASSLGAMGNTGELFF